By frequency in the sample, the clone carrying this TCR beta chain is medium-sized (0.01 to 0.1%). Sequenced by immunoSEQ multiplex PCR; TCRdb stores in-frame clones only, minus some. The sample includes over 70,000 clones, about 86% of them seen just once. This specimen belongs to a study of OX40 agonist ivuxolimab in advanced cancers. Study-wide context: Aged roughly 23 to 79 with a mean of about 63 years, they were 82.7% male. Three patients responded partially, comprising one with hepatocellular carcinoma and two with cutaneous melanoma.

V lost 7 bases and J lost 1, with 13 bases in between. The CDR3 runs 14 residues. CDR1 is SEHNR, CDR2 FQNEAQ, per germline (reference sequence). The specimen comprised CD4+ or CD8+ T cells sorted from blood, sampled in a trial of the OX40 agonist ivuxolimab. This TCR was recovered from an adult with an advanced solid tumor such as melanoma, head and neck, liver or kidney cancer. V is TRBV7-9 and J is TRBJ1-1; D not certain. The CDR3 here is CASTPWRQNTEAFF. CDR3 in DNA: TGTGCCAGCACTCCCTGGCGGCAGAACACTGAAGCTTTCTTT.